One T cell receptor (beta chain) is described in this entry. As yet, its antigen is unknown. Method: immunoSEQ multiplex PCR; TCRdb's copy keeps in-frame clones and lacks some. The sample lists 71,000 or so clones; approximately 94% were seen once. Germline V gene sequence: CDR1 SEHNR, CDR2 FQNEAQ (reference sequence). V shed 2 bases, J shed 5 bases, and the junction held 0 bases outside the gene matches. This CDR3 is 12 amino acids long. These donors were members of the roughly 120-subject validation cohort, a group separate from the roughly 700-subject first cohort. This specimen belongs to a study of cytomegalovirus exposure and HLA in healthy donors. Study overall: The use of the same platform for the 110 or so validation repertoires and the roughly 700 first-cohort repertoires was reported by a later analysis.

Study-wide results and caveats: According to a later analysis, TCR clusters from the first cohort tended to co-occur in the approximately 130 validation repertoires. High sensitivity and specificity were reportedly achieved when the classifier diagnosed cytomegalovirus status.

The chain combines TRBV7-9 with TRBJ2-7; 7 nucleotides match TRBD1. The origin of this receptor is a woman in her late teens or twenties in good health and CMV-seronegative. Sequencing was carried out using PBMCs. The CDR3 DNA follows: TGTGCCAGCAGCTTAACAGGGGACGAGCAGTACTTC. Amino acid sequence: CASSLTGDEQYF.